These 2 T cell receptor beta chains were sequenced from one sample in a study of blood T cell repertoires in COVID-19. Repertoires were generated with immunoSEQ multiplex PCR, while TCRdb's copy carries only in-frame clones and drops some. This sample yields under 350,000 clones, of which under 90% are seen a single time; 2.2% belongs to the top ten. Sequencing was carried out using peripheral blood. Receptors were obtained from a man aged 45-60 years with acute or convalescent COVID-19.

The sample holds one count of this clone. The chain links TRBV10-3 to TRBJ2-1; 8 positions agree with TRBD2. V shed 6 bases, J shed 7 bases, and the junction held 11 bases outside the gene matches. The germline V gene encodes CDR1 ENHRY and CDR2 SYGVKD. CDR3 size: 15 residues. CDR3 in DNA: TGTGCCATCAGAATGACGGGACTAGGCGTTAATGAGCAGTTCTTC. Translated, it gives CAIRMTGLGVNEQFF.

A note on this clone: At the DNA level, this CDR3 is encoded by other sequences in the same sample as well. The V gene is TRBV10-3, the J gene TRBJ1-1, with D unclear. V lost 10 bases and J 5 bases, leaving 8 bases between the germline ends. The CDR3 loop spans 10 amino acids. Germline V gene sequence: CDR1 ENHRY, CDR2 SYGVKD. The CDR3 spells CATGDTEAFF. CDR3 DNA: TGTGCCACCGGGGATACTGAAGCTTTCTTT.